The T cell receptor beta chain described here comes from a study of radiotherapy plus CTLA-4 blockade in lung cancer. Method: immunoSEQ multiplex PCR; TCRdb's copy keeps in-frame clones and lacks some. This sample carries roughly 15,000 clones, under 75% of them seen once, and the ten largest clones take around half. The CDR3 is made up of 11 amino acids. The V end was cut by 3 bases, the J end by 10 bases, with 9 bases between. Germline values: CDR1 LNHDA, CDR2 SQIVND (reference sequence). The TCR comes from a human donor with non-small cell lung cancer whose response to radiotherapy plus ipilimumab could not be evaluated. The V and J genes are TRBV19 and TRBJ1-2, with D possibly matching TRBD1 (6 bases). The input for sequencing was peripheral blood, taken from a patient treated with radiotherapy plus ipilimumab. The CDR3 nucleotides read TGTGCCAGTAGTATTACAGGGATCTACACCTTC. This translates into CASSITGIYTF.